This TCR beta chain was obtained from a study of shared clonotypes between healthy human individuals. A deep-level run was used for the assay. Ten immunoSEQ deep assay plates served to sequence unsorted PBMC DNA. Assay used: immunoSEQ multiplex PCR; TCRdb lists only in-frame clones, some missing. The sample has roughly 500,000 clones, around 79% seen once. This CDR3 is 15 amino acids long. Trimming cost V 2 bases and J 0 bases, with 9 bases left between them. Looked up from germline, CDR1 is SGHRS and CDR2 is YFSETQ. Donors were healthy HIV-negative adults without recent acute infections or vaccinations.

J is TRBJ1-3 and V is TRBV5-1; D is unresolved. Sequencing used PBMCs. The origin of this receptor is a woman between 40 and 55 years old in good health. Some clones in this sample may be carry-over from other donors' samples. The CDR3 DNA reads TGCGCCAGCAGCTTTAAATACACCTCTGGAAACACCATATATTTT. It specifies CASSFKYTSGNTIYF. Drawing the rest from reference TRBV5-1 and TRBJ1-3, the complete variable domain is KAGVTQTPRYLIKTRGQQVTLSCSPISGHRSVSWYQQTPGQGLQFLFEYFSETQRNKGNFPGRFSGRQFSNSRSEMNVSTLELGDSALYLCASSFKYTSGNTIYFGEGSWLTVV.